The 9 T cell receptor beta chains presented below share a single source sample, sequenced in a study of technical replicates of blood from a few donors. The data were produced by immunoSEQ multiplex PCR, yet TCRdb's version contains in-frame clones alone and is incomplete. This table has tens of thousands of clones, about 81% appearing once. What was sequenced was PBMCs. These receptors all stem from a human donor in good health. Some clones in this sample may be carry-over from other donors' samples.

Details on this clone: Since no conserved phenylalanine or tryptophan closes the CDR3, a read error is the likely cause. The chain employs TRBV6-1 and TRBJ1-1; tentatively, D is TRBD1 (5 bases). Near its end, the DNA agrees better with TRBJ1-5, so the J call may be wrong. This CDR3 is 12 amino acids long. In germline, CDR1 is MNHNS, CDR2 SASEGT. Here the CDR3 reads CASSEALRGQHY. In nucleotides, the CDR3 is TGTGCCAGCAGTGAAGCGCTTAGGGGACAGCATTAT.

The CDR3 reads CASSIAESYEQYF. CDR3 DNA: TGTGCCAGTAGTATCGCGGAGTCCTACGAGCAGTACTTC. J is TRBJ2-7 and V is TRBV19, with D unclear. CDR1 is LNHDA and CDR2 is SQIVND in the germline V gene (reference sequence). Trimming took off 3 bases at V and 1 base at J, with 7 bases between the two ends. The CDR3 length is 13 residues.

The V and J genes are TRBV10-3 and TRBJ2-3; D ambiguous. This CDR3 contains 12 residues. V lost 3 bases to trimming and J lost 5 bases, with 6 bases between them. Germline-derived CDR1 and CDR2 are ENHRY and SYGVKD. The CDR3 DNA reads TGTGCCATCAGTGATGAGCAAGATACGCAGTATTTT. This translates into CAISDEQDTQYF.

The V and J genes are TRBV7-6 and TRBJ2-1; 9 nucleotides agree with TRBD1. After removal of 4 bases from V and 2 bases from J, the junction contained 6 bases not matched to a gene. Per the germline V gene, CDR1 is SGHVS and CDR2 is FNYEAQ. CDR3 length: 16 residues. CDR3 in DNA: TGTGCCAGCAGCTCAACGAGACAGGGGGCCTACAATGAGCAGTTCTTC. This encodes CASSSTRQGAYNEQFF. The full variable domain, completed using reference TRBV7-6 and TRBJ2-1, is GAGVSQSPRYKVTKRGQDVALRCDPISGHVSLYWYRQALGQGPEFLTYFNYEAQQDKSGLPNDRFSAERPEGSISTLTIQRTEQRDSAMYRCASSSTRQGAYNEQFFGPGTRLTVL.

The chain uses TRBV2 and TRBJ2-3, with 10 bases aligning to TRBD2. The junction had 5 bases not matched to a gene; V was cut back by 7 bases and J by 4 bases. CDR1 SNHLY and CDR2 FYNNEI come from the germline V gene. This CDR3 has 14 amino acids. The CDR3 nucleotides are TGTGCCAGCACTAGCGGGAGTAGGGCAGATACGCAGTATTTT. It codes for CASTSGSRADTQYF.

The table lists this clone with a few counts. The chain uses TRBV5-4 and TRBJ1-1; tentatively, D is TRBD1 (5 bases). The V end was cut by 0 bases, the J end by 7 bases, with 16 bases between. In germline, CDR1 is SGHNT, CDR2 YYREEE (reference sequence). This CDR3 has 15 amino acids. The CDR3 loop is CASSLALGRVSEAFF. In nucleotides, the CDR3 is TGTGCCAGCAGCTTGGCTTTGGGCAGGGTGAGTGAAGCTTTCTTT.

The V gene is TRBV9, the J gene TRBJ2-7; the D gene is possibly TRBD2 (5 bases). Germline CDR1 and CDR2: SGDLS and YYNGEE. The CDR3 loop spans 14 amino acids. Trimming cost V 0 bases and J 5 bases, with 12 bases left between them. CDR3 sequence: CASSVESAGHEQYF. For the CDR3, the DNA is TGTGCCAGCAGCGTAGAAAGCGCGGGTCACGAGCAGTACTTC.

This clone was observed a handful of times. The V and J genes are TRBV21-1 and TRBJ2-4; whether TRBD1, the table's D call, matches the DNA was not checked. TRBV21-1 is flagged as a pseudogene. The CDR3 has 11 residues. The DNA for the CDR3 is TGTGCCAGCAGTACAGGGGACATTCAGTACTTC. This sequence encodes CASSTGDIQYF.

This sequence joins TRBV30 and TRBJ2-3, with a weak D call TRBD2 (6 bases). V was pared by 5 bases and J by 0 bases, with 15 bases between. Germline CDR1 GTSNPN, CDR2 SVGIG (reference sequence). CDR3 size: 15 residues. CDR3 sequence (DNA): TGTGCCTGGTCGGAGGGAGCGATTAGCACAGATACGCAGTATTTT. As protein: CAWSEGAISTDTQYF.